The T cell receptor (beta chain) described here comes from a study of OX40 agonist ivuxolimab in advanced cancers. In the study overall: Hepatocellular carcinoma, melanoma, renal cell or head and neck cancer affected the dose-escalation patients. Study outcomes and limitations: Both blood CD4+ and CD8+ T cells showed clonal growth by week 6 at 0.1 to 3.0 mg/kg.

With regard to this clone: What it binds is not known.

Only in-frame clones appear in the TCRdb table, and some are missing; sequencing was by immunoSEQ multiplex PCR. This table holds about 93,000 clones, around 94% found once. Germline V lookup: CDR1 LNHDA, CDR2 SQIVND (reference sequence). V was clipped by 1 base and J by 4 bases, with 16 bases between them. This CDR3 comprises 16 residues. The source was CD4+ or CD8+ T cells sorted from blood, collected in a trial of the OX40 agonist ivuxolimab. The sequence came from an adult with an advanced solid tumor such as melanoma, head and neck, liver or kidney cancer. V gene TRBV19 combines with J gene TRBJ1-2, with D possibly TRBD1 on 5 matching bases. CDR3 sequence reads: CASSIGPGRPSYGYTF. CDR3 coding DNA: TGTGCCAGTAGTATAGGACCGGGACGGCCGAGCTATGGCTACACCTTC. The whole variable domain, remainder taken from reference TRBV19 and TRBJ1-2, is DGGITQSPKYLFRKEGQNVTLSCEQNLNHDAMYWYRQDPGQGLRLIYYSQIVNDFQKGDIAEGYSVSREKKESFPLTVTSAQKNPTAFYLCASSIGPGRPSYGYTFGSGTRLTVV.